Shown below are 2 T cell receptor beta chains from a single sample sequenced in a study of cytomegalovirus exposure and HLA in healthy donors. PCR involved 60 Vbeta and 13 Jbeta primers. Data came from immunoSEQ multiplex PCR; TCRdb stores just in-frame clones and leaves some out. The table includes roughly 120,000 clones, about 16% detected once. Source material: PBMCs. These receptor sequences come from a woman under 30 in good health and CMV-seronegative.

The chain joins TRBV4-2 to TRBJ2-2; TRBD1 agrees at 7 bases. J lost 1 base, V lost 3 bases, and 8 bases had no gene match. This CDR3 has 17 amino acids. Germline V gene data show CDR1 as LGHNA and CDR2 as YNFKEQ. CDR3 loop: CASSQEWGQRNTGELFF. CDR3 in DNA: TGTGCCAGCAGCCAGGAATGGGGACAGCGGAACACCGGGGAGCTGTTTTTT.

This clone was seen a handful of times. The chain has TRBV6-5 and TRBJ2-1, with TRBD1 as a possible D gene (6 bases). The CDR3 is 15 amino acids. The V end was cut by 6 bases, the J end by 0 bases, with 12 bases between. Per the germline V gene, CDR1 is MNHEY and CDR2 is SVGAGI. CDR3 DNA: TGTGCCAGCAGCGGACAGCCGGACTCCTACAATGAGCAGTTCTTC. Its protein is CASSGQPDSYNEQFF.